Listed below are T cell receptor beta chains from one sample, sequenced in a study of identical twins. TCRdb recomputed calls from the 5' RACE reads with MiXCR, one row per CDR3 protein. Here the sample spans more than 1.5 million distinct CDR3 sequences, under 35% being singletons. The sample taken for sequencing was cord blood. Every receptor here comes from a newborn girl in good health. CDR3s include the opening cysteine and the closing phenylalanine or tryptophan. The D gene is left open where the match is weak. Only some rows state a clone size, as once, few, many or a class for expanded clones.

cdr3_aa: CSAREPWETYEQYF; cdr3_nt: TGCAGTGCTAGAGAACCTTGGGAAACCTACGAGCAGTACTTC; clone_size: few; v_call: TRBV20-1; d_call: -; j_call: TRBJ2-7
cdr3_aa: CSARVSYNSPLHF; cdr3_nt: TGCAGTGCTAGGGTCTCCTATAATTCACCCCTCCACTTT; clone_size: few; v_call: TRBV20-1; d_call: -; j_call: TRBJ1-6
cdr3_aa: CSARTGLGEAFF; cdr3_nt: TGCAGTGCTAGGACAGGGTTAGGGGAAGCTTTCTTT; clone_size: -; v_call: TRBV20-1; d_call: TRBD1; j_call: TRBJ1-1
cdr3_aa: CASSRDRADTQYF; cdr3_nt: TGTGCCAGCAGCCGGGACAGGGCAGATACGCAGTATTTT; clone_size: many; v_call: TRBV11-2; d_call: TRBD1; j_call: TRBJ2-3
cdr3_aa: CASSLGWWNYNEQFF; cdr3_nt: TGCGCCAGCAGCCTGGGGTGGTGGAACTACAATGAGCAGTTCTTC; clone_size: -; v_call: TRBV4-1; d_call: -; j_call: TRBJ2-1
cdr3_aa: CASSQDLKLRIQETQYF; cdr3_nt: TGTGCCAGCAGCCAAGACTTAAAGCTGCGTATCCAAGAGACCCAGTACTTC; clone_size: -; v_call: TRBV14; d_call: -; j_call: TRBJ2-5
cdr3_aa: CSARDSSGLQETQYF; cdr3_nt: TGCAGTGCTAGAGACTCTAGCGGACTCCAAGAGACCCAGTACTTC; clone_size: many; v_call: TRBV20-1; d_call: TRBD2; j_call: TRBJ2-5
cdr3_aa: CASRTGQSGYTF; cdr3_nt: TGTGCCAGCAGGACGGGACAGTCTGGCTACACCTTC; clone_size: -; v_call: TRBV27; d_call: TRBD1; j_call: TRBJ1-2
cdr3_aa: CASSTEPHGELFF; cdr3_nt: TGTGCCAGCAGTACAGAACCCCATGGGGAGCTGTTTTTT; clone_size: -; v_call: TRBV11-2; d_call: -; j_call: TRBJ2-2
cdr3_aa: CASSPGLAGLNEQFF; cdr3_nt: TGTGCCAGCTCACCGGGACTAGCGGGGCTCAATGAGCAGTTCTTC; clone_size: few; v_call: TRBV18; d_call: TRBD2; j_call: TRBJ2-1
cdr3_aa: CASRGHRDSSEEKLFF; cdr3_nt: TGTGCCAGCAGAGGACACAGGGACAGCTCTGAGGAAAAACTGTTTTTT; clone_size: few; v_call: TRBV27; d_call: TRBD1; j_call: TRBJ1-4
cdr3_aa: CASSHVGVEKLFF; cdr3_nt: TGTGCCAGCAGCCACGTTGGGGTAGAAAAACTGTTTTTT; clone_size: -; v_call: TRBV4-2; d_call: -; j_call: TRBJ1-4
cdr3_aa: CASSQELGVGYEQYF; cdr3_nt: TGTGCCAGCAGCCAAGAGCTGGGAGTAGGCTACGAGCAGTACTTC; clone_size: few; v_call: TRBV14; d_call: -; j_call: TRBJ2-7
cdr3_aa: CASSFGDSATDTQYF; cdr3_nt: TGTGCCAGCAGTTTCGGGGACAGCGCAACAGATACGCAGTATTTT; clone_size: -; v_call: TRBV12-3/TRBV12-4; d_call: TRBD1; j_call: TRBJ2-3
cdr3_aa: CSARGGYVSYEQYF; cdr3_nt: TGCAGTGCTAGAGGTGGGTACGTCTCCTACGAGCAGTACTTC; clone_size: -; v_call: TRBV20-1; d_call: -; j_call: TRBJ2-7
cdr3_aa: CASMGDVAGGYEQYF; cdr3_nt: TGTGCCAGCATGGGGGACGTCGCGGGAGGGTACGAGCAGTACTTC; clone_size: -; v_call: TRBV28; d_call: TRBD2; j_call: TRBJ2-7
cdr3_aa: CASSLFGTENTEAFF; cdr3_nt: TGTGCCAGCAGTTTATTTGGGACTGAGAACACTGAAGCTTTCTTT; clone_size: -; v_call: TRBV12-3/TRBV12-4; d_call: -; j_call: TRBJ1-1
cdr3_aa: CATSDSGEQYF; cdr3_nt: TGTGCCACCAGTGATTCTGGTGAGCAGTACTTC; clone_size: -; v_call: TRBV24-1; d_call: -; j_call: TRBJ2-5
cdr3_aa: CAISVPQGDYGYTF; cdr3_nt: TGTGCCATCAGTGTACCACAGGGGGACTATGGCTACACCTTC; clone_size: -; v_call: TRBV10-3; d_call: TRBD1; j_call: TRBJ1-2
cdr3_aa: CASSLYQGRVEQYF; cdr3_nt: TGTGCCAGCAGTTTATACCAGGGTAGGGTAGAGCAGTACTTC; clone_size: few; v_call: TRBV12-3/TRBV12-4; d_call: -; j_call: TRBJ2-7
cdr3_aa: CASSLAGRLTSGEAFF; cdr3_nt: TGTGCCAGCAGCTTAGCAGGCAGACTTACCTCCGGTGAAGCTTTCTTT; clone_size: -; v_call: TRBV7-6; d_call: -; j_call: TRBJ1-1
cdr3_aa: CASGKPKTAGTDTQYF; cdr3_nt: TGTGCCAGCGGAAAGCCGAAGACTGCAGGAACAGATACGCAGTATTTT; clone_size: few; v_call: TRBV7-8; d_call: -; j_call: TRBJ2-3
cdr3_aa: CASTPGLAGPYNEQFF; cdr3_nt: TGCGCCAGCACCCCGGGACTAGCGGGACCTTACAATGAGCAGTTCTTC; clone_size: few; v_call: TRBV10-1; d_call: TRBD2; j_call: TRBJ2-1
cdr3_aa: CASSGGHQPQHF; cdr3_nt: TGTGCCAGCAGTGGGGGACATCAGCCCCAGCATTTT; clone_size: -; v_call: TRBV12-3/TRBV12-4; d_call: -; j_call: TRBJ1-5
cdr3_aa: CASSHLRGFGTYEQYF; cdr3_nt: TGCGCCAGCAGTCACCTCCGGGGCTTCGGGACCTACGAGCAGTACTTC; clone_size: -; v_call: TRBV23-1; d_call: -; j_call: TRBJ2-7
cdr3_aa: CSVGLAGLYEQYF; cdr3_nt: TGCAGCGTTGGGCTAGCGGGGCTCTACGAGCAGTACTTC; clone_size: -; v_call: TRBV29-1; d_call: TRBD2; j_call: TRBJ2-7
cdr3_aa: CASSLRSVPSTDTQYF; cdr3_nt: TGTGCCAGCAGCTTAAGATCGGTCCCTAGCACAGATACGCAGTATTTT; clone_size: few; v_call: TRBV11-2; d_call: -; j_call: TRBJ2-3
cdr3_aa: CASSPPSGGAHEQYF; cdr3_nt: TGTGCCAGCTCACCACCTAGCGGGGGGGCTCATGAGCAGTACTTC; clone_size: -; v_call: TRBV18; d_call: TRBD2; j_call: TRBJ2-5
cdr3_aa: CSASRQGGTEAFF; cdr3_nt: TGCAGTGCTAGCAGGCAGGGCGGCACTGAAGCTTTCTTT; clone_size: few; v_call: TRBV20-1; d_call: -; j_call: TRBJ1-1
cdr3_aa: CASSQVDRDKYGYTF; cdr3_nt: TGTGCCAGCAGCCAAGTCGACAGGGATAAGTATGGCTACACCTTC; clone_size: few; v_call: TRBV14; d_call: TRBD1; j_call: TRBJ1-2
cdr3_aa: CATSSRTGTEAFF; cdr3_nt: TGTGCCACCAGCAGCCGTACAGGGACTGAAGCTTTCTTT; clone_size: -; v_call: TRBV15; d_call: -; j_call: TRBJ1-1
cdr3_aa: CASSSPGRAYGYTF; cdr3_nt: TGTGCCAGCAGCTCCCCGGGACGGGCTTATGGCTACACCTTC; clone_size: few; v_call: TRBV28; d_call: -; j_call: TRBJ1-2
cdr3_aa: CSVAGAGNTEAFF; cdr3_nt: TGCAGCGTCGCAGGGGCGGGGAACACTGAAGCTTTCTTT; clone_size: -; v_call: TRBV29-1; d_call: -; j_call: TRBJ1-1
cdr3_aa: CASRRLRTNYGYTF; cdr3_nt: TGTGCCAGCAGACGTCTTAGGACAAACTATGGCTACACCTTC; clone_size: few; v_call: TRBV28; d_call: -; j_call: TRBJ1-2
cdr3_aa: CASSLMTGGTGELFF; cdr3_nt: TGTGCCAGCAGTTTAATGACAGGGGGCACCGGGGAGCTGTTTTTT; clone_size: few; v_call: TRBV28; d_call: TRBD1; j_call: TRBJ2-2
cdr3_aa: CASSPDPANYGYTF; cdr3_nt: TGTGCCAGCAGCCCGGATCCGGCAAACTATGGCTACACCTTC; clone_size: many; v_call: TRBV27; d_call: -; j_call: TRBJ1-2
cdr3_aa: CATKQRETSGDTQYF; cdr3_nt: TGTGCCACCAAACAGAGGGAGACTAGCGGGGATACGCAGTATTTT; clone_size: -; v_call: TRBV2; d_call: TRBD2; j_call: TRBJ2-3